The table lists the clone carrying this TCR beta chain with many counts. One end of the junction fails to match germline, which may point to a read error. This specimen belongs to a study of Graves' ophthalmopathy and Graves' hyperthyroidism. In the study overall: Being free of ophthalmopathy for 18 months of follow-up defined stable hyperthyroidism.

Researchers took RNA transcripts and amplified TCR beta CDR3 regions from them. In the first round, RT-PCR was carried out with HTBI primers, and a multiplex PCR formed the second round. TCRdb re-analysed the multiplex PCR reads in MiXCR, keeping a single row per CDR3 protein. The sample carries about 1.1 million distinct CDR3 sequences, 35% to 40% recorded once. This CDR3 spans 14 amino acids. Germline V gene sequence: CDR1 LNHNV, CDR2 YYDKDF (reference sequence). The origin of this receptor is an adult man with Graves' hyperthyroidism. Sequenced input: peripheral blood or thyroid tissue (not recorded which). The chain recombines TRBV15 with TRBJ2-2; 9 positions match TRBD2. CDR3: CATSSGGFTGELFF. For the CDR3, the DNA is TGTGCCACGAGCAGCGGGGGGTTCACCGGGGAGCTGTTTTTT.